What follows are 20 T cell receptor beta chains derived from one specimen sequenced in a study of cytomegalovirus exposure and HLA in healthy donors. PCR primers comprised 60 Vbeta and 13 Jbeta primers. The repertoire was sequenced with immunoSEQ multiplex PCR; TCRdb's copy has only in-frame clones and lacks some. This repertoire shows approximately 100,000 clones, under 85% found once; its top ten account for approximately 8%. Sequencing used PBMCs. These TCRs come from a man aged 35 to 55 in good health and CMV-seronegative.

The chain recombines TRBV7-3 with TRBJ2-1, with 7 positions matching TRBD2. The CDR3 contains 15 residues. With 8 bases clipped from V and 4 bases from J, the junction kept 11 bases outside the gene matches. Germline V gene sequence: CDR1 SGHTA, CDR2 FQGTGA. This chain's CDR3 is CASGIGGELYNEQFF. The CDR3 DNA reads as TGTGCCAGCGGGATTGGGGGGGAGCTTTACAATGAGCAGTTCTTC. The whole variable domain, remainder taken from reference TRBV7-3 and TRBJ2-1, is GAGVSQTPSNKVTEKGKYVELRCDPISGHTALYWYRQSLGQGPEFLIYFQGTGAADDSGLPNDRFFAVRPEGSVSTLKIQRTERGDSAVYLCASGIGGELYNEQFFGPGTRLTVL.

This chain joins TRBV29-1 and TRBJ2-5; 7 bases align to TRBD1. V was pared by 8 bases and J by 5 bases, with 14 bases of the junction left unmatched. The CDR3 runs 14 residues. Per the germline V gene, CDR1 is SQVTM and CDR2 is ANQGSEA. CDR3 residues: CSFSDQGVGETQYF. The CDR3 DNA follows: TGCAGCTTTTCGGATCAGGGGGTAGGGGAGACCCAGTACTTC.

The chain couples TRBV4-1 to TRBJ1-2; 7 nucleotides line up with TRBD1. This CDR3 is built from 13 residues. In germline, CDR1 is MGHRA, CDR2 YSYEKL. The ends lost 1 base at V and 6 bases at J; junction bases unmatched: 2. CDR3: CASSQATGDGYTF. In DNA form, the CDR3 reads TGCGCCAGCAGCCAAGCTACAGGGGATGGCTACACCTTC.

This sequence joins TRBV29-1 and TRBJ2-1, with 9 bases lining up with TRBD2. The V segment lost 7 bases and the J segment 1 base; nucleotides outside the gene matches: 8. Germline V gene sequence: CDR1 SQVTM, CDR2 ANQGSEA. This CDR3 contains 15 residues. CDR3 in DNA: TGCAGCGGGCGGGGGGGCGATTGGTCCTACAATGAGCAGTTCTTC. Protein sequence: CSGRGGDWSYNEQFF.

The genes are TRBV7-3 and TRBJ2-2, with TRBD1 matching 7 bases. With 8 bases clipped from V and 4 bases from J, the junction kept 7 bases outside the gene matches. This CDR3 has 14 amino acids. Germline V gives CDR1 SGHTA, CDR2 FQGTGA. The CDR3 DNA is TGTGCCAGCGCCCCTAACAGGGGCACCGGGGAGCTGTTTTTT. Encoded protein: CASAPNRGTGELFF.

This clone was recorded once. This chain links TRBV7-8 with TRBJ2-7; TRBD1 aligns across 8 bases. Germline V gives CDR1 SGHVS, CDR2 FQNEAQ. The CDR3 contains 14 residues. J lost 3 bases, V lost 6 bases, and 7 bases had no gene match. CDR3 region: CASRRTGGGYEQYF. CDR3 DNA: TGTGCCAGCAGACGAACAGGGGGAGGCTACGAGCAGTACTTC.

The chain uses TRBV4-3 and TRBJ2-1; D perhaps matches TRBD2 (7 bases). The germline V and J ends were trimmed by 4 bases and 9 bases, with 25 bases remaining between them. CDR3 length equals 17 residues. Germline V gene lookup returns CDR1 LGHNA and CDR2 YSLEER. CDR3 sequence: CASSRGRGAQAGGEQFF. CDR3 coding DNA: TGCGCCAGCAGCCGGGGTCGGGGGGCCCAAGCCGGTGGTGAGCAGTTCTTC.

The gene calls are TRBV9 and TRBJ2-1; D may be TRBD1 (6 bases). There are 13 residues in the CDR3. Germline CDR1 and CDR2: SGDLS and YYNGEE. The V end was cut by 4 bases, the J end by 7 bases, with 12 bases between. The CDR3 region has the DNA TGTGCCAGCAGCCCCAGGACAGATAATGAGCAGTTCTTC. Its translation is CASSPRTDNEQFF.

The gene calls are TRBV6-5 and TRBJ2-1, with 10 positions matching TRBD1. Trimming cost V 0 bases and J 9 bases; bases outside gene matches: 5. The CDR3 consists of 15 residues. CDR1 and CDR2 from the germline V gene are MNHEY and SVGAGI. The CDR3 coding sequence is TGTGCCAGCAGTTACTCAGGGACAGGGGATGGTGAGCAGTTCTTC. Amino acid sequence: CASSYSGTGDGEQFF.

This clone was found once. This chain uses TRBV2 with TRBJ2-7; D possibly corresponds to TRBD1 (5 bases). This CDR3 spans 13 amino acids. V dropped 9 bases and J dropped 1 base, with 13 bases sitting between them. The germline gives CDR1 SNHLY, CDR2 FYNNEI. CDR3 bases: TGTGCCAGTCTCGCCTACAGGTCCTACGAGCAGTACTTC. This encodes CASLAYRSYEQYF.

The chain employs TRBV2 and TRBJ2-3, with TRBD2 matching over 10 bases. Unmatched junction bases numbered 9, after V lost 6 bases and J lost 0 bases. This CDR3 is built from 17 residues. From germline, CDR1 is SNHLY and CDR2 FYNNEI. DNA for the CDR3: TGTGCCAGCAGAACTAGCGGGGCAGGGCTCAGCACAGATACGCAGTATTTT. It codes for CASRTSGAGLSTDTQYF.

The gene calls are TRBV7-9 and TRBJ2-5; a possible D gene is TRBD2 (6 bases). The CDR3 totals 12 residues. CDR1 and CDR2 from the germline V gene are SEHNR and FQNEAQ (reference sequence). V lost 4 bases to trimming and J lost 5 bases, with 8 bases between them. The CDR3 region is CASSSGVETQYF. The CDR3 nucleotides are TGTGCCAGCAGCTCGGGGGTGGAGACCCAGTACTTC.

The gene calls are TRBV19 and TRBJ1-4; a possible D gene is TRBD1 (5 bases). The CDR3 runs to 17 residues. Germline lookup yields CDR1 LNHDA and CDR2 SQIVND (reference sequence). Trimming left V 5 bases short and J 0 bases short, with 16 bases between. Here the CDR3 reads CASSLPPTGATNEKLFF. The CDR3 DNA is TGTGCCAGTAGTTTGCCGCCTACAGGCGCAACTAATGAAAAACTGTTTTTT.

This clone came up once. The rearrangement links TRBV9 to TRBJ2-3; D not certain. Germline V gene lookup returns CDR1 SGDLS and CDR2 YYNGEE. This CDR3 is 14 amino acids long. Trimming took 3 bases from V and 2 from J, leaving 10 bases between them. CDR3 nucleotide sequence: TGTGCCAGCAGCGCGGTGTCCCTCACAGATACGCAGTATTTT. It encodes CASSAVSLTDTQYF.

The V call is TRBV7-9, the J call TRBJ2-3; 9 nucleotides align to TRBD1. The length of the CDR3 is 15 residues. Looked up from germline, CDR1 is SEHNR and CDR2 is FQNEAQ (reference sequence). V was pared by 7 bases and J by 4 bases, with 9 bases of the junction left unmatched. CDR3 protein: CASTTVDRGADTQYF. The CDR3 DNA is TGTGCCAGCACCACGGTGGACAGGGGAGCAGATACGCAGTATTTT. The full variable domain, completed using reference TRBV7-9 and TRBJ2-3, is DTGVSQNPRHKITKRGQNVTFRCDPISEHNRLYWYRQTLGQGPEFLTYFQNEAQLEKSRLLSDRFSAERPKGSFSTLEIQRTEQGDSAMYLCASTTVDRGADTQYFGPGTRLTVL.

J is TRBJ2-7 and V is TRBV28, with D possibly TRBD1 on 5 matching bases. Looked up from germline, CDR1 is MDHEN and CDR2 is SYDVKM. Trimming removed 4 bases at V and 3 bases at J, with 16 bases between. The CDR3 totals 15 residues. The CDR3 here is CASSYGNTGSYEQYF. The CDR3 DNA reads as TGTGCCAGCAGTTATGGGAACACAGGTAGCTACGAGCAGTACTTC.

This clone was seen a few times. The chain joins TRBV28 to TRBJ1-2; D ambiguous. Trimming removed 2 bases from V and 6 bases from J, with 13 bases in between. The germline V gene has CDR1 MDHEN and CDR2 SYDVKM. This CDR3 has 14 residues. CDR3 bases: TGTGCCAGCAGTTTACCCGGGGAAAGGGATGGCTACACCTTC. Amino acids: CASSLPGERDGYTF.

The CDR3 sequence: CASSQEDREQETQYF. The DNA of the CDR3 is TGCGCCAGCAGCCAAGAGGACAGGGAACAAGAGACCCAGTACTTC. The chain couples TRBV4-3 to TRBJ2-5; 8 nucleotides agree with TRBD1. Per germline, CDR1 LGHNA and CDR2 YSLEER. The CDR3 runs 15 residues. V trimming: 0 bases; J trimming: 2 bases; junction bases outside the gene matches: 2.

The gene calls are TRBV7-6 and TRBJ1-6; D is undetermined. Germline CDR1 reads SGHVS; CDR2 reads FNYEAQ. V was cut by 5 bases and J by 2 bases, with 13 bases left in between. The CDR3 runs to 16 residues. The CDR3 sequence: CASSPLKQAYNSPLHF. CDR3 DNA: TGTGCCAGCAGCCCCCTGAAACAAGCCTATAATTCACCCCTCCACTTT. The full variable domain, with the rest looked up from reference TRBV7-6 and TRBJ1-6, is GAGVSQSPRYKVTKRGQDVALRCDPISGHVSLYWYRQALGQGPEFLTYFNYEAQQDKSGLPNDRFSAERPEGSISTLTIQRTEQRDSAMYRCASSPLKQAYNSPLHFGNGTRLTVT.

V usage is TRBV4-3 and J usage is TRBJ1-5, with 8 positions matching TRBD1. CDR1 and CDR2 (germline): LGHNA, YSLEER. This CDR3 is built from 17 residues. V lost 0 bases, J lost 4 bases, and 8 bases stayed unmatched. This chain's CDR3 is CASSQDFRTGPNQPQHF. CDR3 coding DNA: TGCGCCAGCAGCCAAGATTTCAGGACAGGGCCAAATCAGCCCCAGCATTTT.